Listed below are T cell receptor beta chains from one sample, sequenced in a study of blood T cell repertoires in COVID-19. The assay was immunoSEQ multiplex PCR, and TCRdb's table has in-frame clones only and misses some. The sample comprises some 110,000 clones, around 90% of which are singletons, and roughly 2% rests with the top ten. Source material: peripheral blood. These receptors all stem from a man in his fifties or sixties with COVID-19, enrolled during active disease. Both conserved end residues are part of each CDR3. A D gene is named only where the DNA matches it firmly. Size tells how often a clone was seen (once, few, many) or the class of an expanded clone, and some rows leave it out.

clone size	D gene	V gene	J gene	CDR3 DNA	CDR3 protein
NA	TRBD2	TRBV3-1/TRBV3-2	TRBJ2-5	TGTGCCAGCAGTCCGTTTGGGGCGGGAGGGCCTGAGACCCAGTACTTC	CASSPFGAGGPETQYF
NA	NA	TRBV6-5	TRBJ2-3	TGTGCCAGCACCCGGGACATAAGCACAGATACGCAGTATTTT	CASTRDISTDTQYF
NA	TRBD1	TRBV20-1	TRBJ2-7	TGCAGTGCCGAGAGGGGGCCCGAGCAGTACTTC	CSAERGPEQYF
NA	NA	TRBV19	TRBJ1-1	TGTGCCAGTATGGAGCAGGGGCGCGGAAAAGCTTTCTTT	CASMEQGRGKAFF
NA	NA	TRBV27	TRBJ1-2	TGTGCCGCGCGGGGGGCCGGCTATGGCTACACCTTC	CAARGAGYGYTF
NA	NA	TRBV7-2	TRBJ2-7	TGTGCCAGCAGCATCAGCTCCTACGAGCAGTACTTC	CASSISSYEQYF
NA	TRBD2	TRBV19	TRBJ2-3	TGTGCCAGTAGTATAGCGGGAGGGTTGTCAGATACGCAGTATTTT	CASSIAGGLSDTQYF
NA	NA	TRBV4-3	TRBJ2-5	TGCGCCAGCAGCTATCTTGGCGGAGAGACCCAGTACTTC	CASSYLGGETQYF
NA	NA	TRBV29-1	TRBJ2-5	TGCAGCGCCCCGACAGGGGAGGGGGAGACCCAGTACTTC	CSAPTGEGETQYF
NA	NA	TRBV6-1	TRBJ1-2	TGTGCCAGCAGTGAAAGGAGGGTGGGGGGCTACACCTTC	CASSERRVGGYTF
NA	NA	TRBV11-2	TRBJ2-1	TGTGCCAGCAGCTTAGGATCTAGCGCCTACAATGAGCAGTTCTTC	CASSLGSSAYNEQFF
NA	NA	TRBV3-1/TRBV3-2	TRBJ2-7	TGTGCCAGCAGCCAAGGCCGCCGGTTTAACGAGCAGTACTTC	CASSQGRRFNEQYF
NA	NA	TRBV6-2/TRBV6-3	TRBJ1-5	TGTGCCAGCAGTCTTCCGGACACTAGCAATCAGCCCCAGCATTTT	CASSLPDTSNQPQHF
NA	NA	TRBV5-4	TRBJ2-3	TGTGCCAGCAGCTTGGCCGAGGCAGATACGCAGTATTTT	CASSLAEADTQYF
NA	TRBD2	TRBV5-1	TRBJ2-2	TGCGCCAGCAGCTTGTCACTAGCGGGCACCGGGGAGCTGTTTTTT	CASSLSLAGTGELFF
NA	TRBD1	TRBV25-1	TRBJ2-5	TGTGCCAGCAGCCTCGGGACAGGGGAGTGGGAGACCCAGTACTTC	CASSLGTGEWETQYF
NA	NA	TRBV28	TRBJ2-7	TGTGCCAGCAGACTTCGGGCTAGCGCGCAGAATGTCTACGAGCAGTACTTC	CASRLRASAQNVYEQYF
NA	TRBD1	TRBV7-3	TRBJ2-5	TGTGCCAGCAGCTTAACGAAAGGGGGCGCAGAGACCCAGTACTTC	CASSLTKGGAETQYF
NA	NA	TRBV7-9	TRBJ2-3	TGTGCCAGCAGCCCGGGTACAGGGTCAAGCACAGATACGCAGTATTTT	CASSPGTGSSTDTQYF
once	NA	TRBV7-2	TRBJ2-3	TGTGCCAGCAGCTCATCCGGGGATACGCAGTATTTT	CASSSSGDTQYF
NA	NA	TRBV29-1	TRBJ1-4	TGCAGCGTTTCAGCGGGTAATGAAAAACTGTTTTTT	CSVSAGNEKLFF
NA	TRBD1	TRBV3-1/TRBV3-2	TRBJ2-5	TGTGCCAGCAGCCAAGCCAGGGGGGAGACCCAGTACTTC	CASSQARGETQYF
NA	NA	TRBV9	TRBJ2-3	TGTGCCAGCAGCGCCAGACAGGCGACTAGCACAGATACGCAGTATTTT	CASSARQATSTDTQYF
NA	NA	TRBV5-4	TRBJ2-7	TGTGCCAGCAGCTTTCGGGGAAGCTCCTACGAGCAGTACTTC	CASSFRGSSYEQYF
NA	TRBD1	TRBV15	TRBJ2-4	TGTGCCACCAGCCCAGGACAGGCGTTTGGTGCCAAAAACATTCAGTACTTC	CATSPGQAFGAKNIQYF
NA	NA	TRBV7-2	TRBJ2-3	TGTGCCAGCAGCGTACAGAGTAGCACAGATACGCAGTATTTT	CASSVQSSTDTQYF